The text below deals with one TCR beta chain. Its target antigen remains unknown. No base-level quality is on record; no much larger clone is a single base apart. The data stem from a study of blood T cell repertoires in COVID-19 (dated by TCRdb to 2020 to 2022). In the study overall: Collaborator samples came from the United States, Italy and Spain and covered acute and convalescent phases of COVID-19. Subjects who had been exposed to COVID-19, were actively infected with it, or had recovered from it provided the deeply sampled blood TCRbeta repertoires that made up the dataset. Nearly every sample came with metadata listing a de-identified subject ID, COVID-19 status, age in years and sex. A freely available public database, intended as a resource for researchers studying the immune response to SARS-CoV-2, is where the repertoires were released. Samples came from the ongoing ImmuneRACE study (first 160 participants) plus 1,254 subjects from 6 global collaborators. Where HLA class I and class II types were available, the types were taken from metadata supplied by the sample provider, not from assay-based typing. The material from the prospective study consisted of cDNA or gDNA derived from T cells, B-cell-depleted T cells, or PBMCs.

V trim: 3 bases; J trim: 7 bases; unmatched bases: 18. Taken from cysteine to phenylalanine, the CDR3 has 18 residues. The DNA shown is the 54-base CDR3, in frame from base 1. Overall study outcomes, separate from this receptor: Clinical and demographic metadata were provided uncurated, with the amount varying by source and participant.

The immunoSEQ Assay, a bias-controlled multiplex PCR, was used to amplify TCRbeta CDR3 regions from genomic DNA. The published analysis was carried out like this. The number of nucleated cells in each sample was estimated by amplification of reference gene primers within the assay. Sequence reads were collapsed and filtered to measure the absolute abundance of every unique TCRbeta CDR3 rearrangement. For each sample, productive Simpson clonality was calculated by taking the square root of Simpson's diversity index across productive rearrangements. In its TCRdb copy, this immuneACCESS table keeps in-frame sequences only and misses some clones. Where compared with another copy, unresolved V genes explain less than half of these, and the others have no known cause. That table is the source of V, J and clone size, and D and trimming were worked out from the DNA. This sample is represented by roughly 140,000 clones; 85% to 90% of them were singletons. The ten largest make up around 2.9% of the sample.

Whole blood was collected in K2EDTA tubes by collaborating institutions according to the institutions' own protocols. Collaborator samples were shipped for TCRbeta analysis as frozen whole blood, isolated PBMCs, or DNA extracted from either sample type. In this chain, TRBV23-1 is recombined with TRBJ2-7, and 10 junction bases match TRBD2. TRBV23-1 is an ORF, with its function uncertain. Material for sequencing was peripheral blood. The TCR originated in a woman aged 55-69 years with active COVID-19. The CDR3 in this case is CASSHPPSSGRWLWEQYF. The sequenced DNA is TGCGCCAGCAGTCACCCCCCCTCTAGCGGGAGATGGCTATGGGAGCAGTACTTC.